Listed below are T cell receptor beta chains from one sample, sequenced in a study of molecular identifiers for immune sequencing clone quantification. One entry per CDR3 protein, called by TCRdb with MiXCR from the PCR reads. This table has fewer than 350,000 distinct CDR3 sequences, under 25% appearing once. Sequencing used naive CD8+ T cells from blood, with Jurkat cell RNA spiked in. These receptors were taken from a human donor in good health. Some libraries in this study had Jurkat cell RNA spiked in. CDR3s include the opening cysteine and the closing phenylalanine or tryptophan. Fields, in order: clone size, D gene, J gene, V gene, CDR3 protein, CDR3 DNA. The D gene is left open where the match is weak. A row's size may be missing; if present it is once, few, many or a size class.

abundance: .; d_gene: .; j_gene: TRBJ2-1; v_gene: TRBV20-1; CDR3aa: CSDKSYRDNEQFF; CDR3nt: TGCAGTGACAAAAGCTACAGGGACAATGAGCAGTTCTTC
abundance: few; d_gene: TRBD1; j_gene: TRBJ2-3; v_gene: TRBV27; CDR3aa: CASSLIQGDTDTQYF; CDR3nt: TGTGCCAGCAGTTTAATACAGGGGGACACAGATACGCAGTATTTT
abundance: .; d_gene: .; j_gene: TRBJ2-7; v_gene: TRBV4-1; CDR3aa: CASSQVIQGFHEQYF; CDR3nt: TGCGCCAGCAGCCAAGTAATTCAGGGTTTCCACGAGCAGTACTTC
abundance: few; d_gene: .; j_gene: TRBJ1-1; v_gene: TRBV12-5; CDR3aa: CASGLTVNTEAFF; CDR3nt: TGTGCTAGTGGTTTGACGGTGAACACTGAAGCTTTCTTT
abundance: many; d_gene: .; j_gene: TRBJ2-3; v_gene: TRBV20-1; CDR3aa: CSADHTAPSTDTQYF; CDR3nt: TGCAGTGCCGACCACACGGCACCCAGCACAGATACGCAGTATTTT
abundance: .; d_gene: .; j_gene: TRBJ2-2; v_gene: TRBV6-1; CDR3aa: CASSRLVIPSPNTGELFF; CDR3nt: TGTGCCAGCAGCCGACTAGTAATCCCCTCCCCGAACACCGGGGAGCTGTTTTTT
abundance: .; d_gene: .; j_gene: TRBJ1-1; v_gene: TRBV7-6; CDR3aa: CASSLAAGAEAFF; CDR3nt: TGTGCCAGCAGCTTAGCCGCGGGGGCGGAAGCTTTCTTT
abundance: many; d_gene: .; j_gene: TRBJ2-7; v_gene: TRBV7-9; CDR3aa: CASSLGVGSNYEQYF; CDR3nt: TGTGCCAGCAGCTTAGGGGTTGGCAGTAATTACGAGCAGTACTTC
abundance: .; d_gene: .; j_gene: TRBJ2-5; v_gene: TRBV27; CDR3aa: CASSLGQGGYGETQYF; CDR3nt: TGTGCCAGCAGTTTAGGGCAAGGGGGTTATGGAGAGACCCAGTACTTC
abundance: .; d_gene: TRBD2; j_gene: TRBJ2-3; v_gene: TRBV3-1; CDR3aa: CASSQTGGSTDTQYF; CDR3nt: TGTGCCAGCAGCCAAACGGGGGGGAGCACAGATACGCAGTATTTT
abundance: few; d_gene: TRBD2; j_gene: TRBJ2-3; v_gene: TRBV9; CDR3aa: CASSKAGTSGGGTDTQYF; CDR3nt: TGTGCCAGCAGTAAAGCCGGGACTAGCGGGGGGGGCACAGATACGCAGTATTTT
abundance: few; d_gene: .; j_gene: TRBJ2-7; v_gene: TRBV6-1; CDR3aa: CASSLEVPYEQYF; CDR3nt: TGTGCCAGCAGTTTAGAGGTGCCCTACGAGCAGTACTTC
abundance: many; d_gene: .; j_gene: TRBJ1-5; v_gene: TRBV7-6; CDR3aa: CASSLNPNRPQHF; CDR3nt: TGTGCCAGCAGCTTAAATCCAAACCGGCCCCAGCATTTT
abundance: many; d_gene: .; j_gene: TRBJ2-5; v_gene: TRBV5-6; CDR3aa: CASSPQAVSYMETQYF; CDR3nt: TGTGCCAGCAGCCCGCAAGCGGTCAGCTATATGGAGACCCAGTACTTC
abundance: many; d_gene: TRBD2; j_gene: TRBJ2-3; v_gene: TRBV5-4; CDR3aa: CASSLVGGPVDTQYF; CDR3nt: TGTGCCAGCAGCTTGGTGGGAGGGCCGGTAGATACGCAGTATTTT
abundance: few; d_gene: .; j_gene: TRBJ2-2; v_gene: TRBV20-1; CDR3aa: CSAQDRVNTGELFF; CDR3nt: TGCAGTGCGCAGGACCGGGTGAACACCGGGGAGCTGTTTTTT
abundance: many; d_gene: .; j_gene: TRBJ2-3; v_gene: TRBV7-2; CDR3aa: CASSLLSWDTQYF; CDR3nt: TGTGCCAGCAGCTTATTATCCTGGGATACGCAGTATTTT
abundance: few; d_gene: TRBD2; j_gene: TRBJ2-3; v_gene: TRBV10-2; CDR3aa: CASTGRGGAADTQYF; CDR3nt: TGCGCCAGCACCGGGAGGGGGGGCGCGGCAGATACGCAGTATTTT
abundance: few; d_gene: .; j_gene: TRBJ2-3; v_gene: TRBV20-1; CDR3aa: CSLADTQYF; CDR3nt: TGCAGCCTAGCAGATACGCAGTATTTT
abundance: few; d_gene: .; j_gene: TRBJ1-5; v_gene: TRBV9; CDR3aa: CASSAGGGPQPQHF; CDR3nt: TGTGCCAGCAGCGCCGGGGGAGGACCTCAGCCCCAGCATTTT
abundance: many; d_gene: .; j_gene: TRBJ2-7; v_gene: TRBV2; CDR3aa: CASSPPQGEQYF; CDR3nt: TGTGCCAGCAGTCCTCCACAGGGCGAGCAGTACTTC
abundance: many; d_gene: .; j_gene: TRBJ2-7; v_gene: TRBV6-1; CDR3aa: CASSSAGTSYEQYF; CDR3nt: TGTGCCAGCAGTTCGGCTGGCACCTCCTACGAGCAGTACTTC
abundance: many; d_gene: .; j_gene: TRBJ1-1; v_gene: TRBV9; CDR3aa: CASSASFMNTEAFF; CDR3nt: TGTGCCAGCAGCGCCAGTTTTATGAACACTGAAGCTTTCTTT
abundance: many; d_gene: .; j_gene: TRBJ1-1; v_gene: TRBV27; CDR3aa: CASLTGGDGEAFF; CDR3nt: TGTGCCAGCTTGACGGGAGGGGATGGTGAAGCTTTCTTT
abundance: few; d_gene: .; j_gene: TRBJ1-4; v_gene: TRBV28; CDR3aa: CASSFVGPNEKLFF; CDR3nt: TGTGCCAGCAGTTTTGTGGGGCCTAATGAAAAACTGTTTTTT
abundance: many; d_gene: TRBD1; j_gene: TRBJ1-1; v_gene: TRBV28; CDR3aa: CASSGMGQGAWTEAFF; CDR3nt: TGTGCCAGCAGTGGGATGGGACAGGGGGCTTGGACTGAAGCTTTCTTT
abundance: many; d_gene: .; j_gene: TRBJ2-3; v_gene: TRBV4-3; CDR3aa: CASSQDGPGRTDTQYF; CDR3nt: TGCGCCAGCAGCCAAGATGGTCCGGGACGCACAGATACGCAGTATTTT
abundance: .; d_gene: .; j_gene: TRBJ2-6; v_gene: TRBV28; CDR3aa: CASSPPTLPGHLASGANVLTF; CDR3nt: TGTGCCAGCAGTCCGCCGACCCTCCCGGGACACTTAGCTTCTGGGGCCAACGTCCTGACTTTC
abundance: many; d_gene: .; j_gene: TRBJ2-5; v_gene: TRBV20-1; CDR3aa: CSARSQETQYF; CDR3nt: TGCAGTGCTAGAAGCCAAGAGACCCAGTACTTC